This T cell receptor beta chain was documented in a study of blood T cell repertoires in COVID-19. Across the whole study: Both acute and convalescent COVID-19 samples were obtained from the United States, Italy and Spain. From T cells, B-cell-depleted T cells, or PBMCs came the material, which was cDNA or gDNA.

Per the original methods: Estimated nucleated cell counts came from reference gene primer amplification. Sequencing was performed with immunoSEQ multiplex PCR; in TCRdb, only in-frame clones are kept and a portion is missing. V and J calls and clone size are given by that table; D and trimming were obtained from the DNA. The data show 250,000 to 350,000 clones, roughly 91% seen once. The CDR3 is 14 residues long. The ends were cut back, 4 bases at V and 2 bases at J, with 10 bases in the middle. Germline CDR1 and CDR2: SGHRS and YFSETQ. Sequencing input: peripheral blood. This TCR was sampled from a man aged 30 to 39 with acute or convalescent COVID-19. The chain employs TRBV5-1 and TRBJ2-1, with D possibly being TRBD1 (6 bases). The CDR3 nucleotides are TGCGCCAGCAGCGTTGGGACAACCTACAATGAGCAGTTCTTC. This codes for CASSVGTTYNEQFF.